The next 19 T cell receptor beta chains were all read from a single sample in a study of blood T cell repertoires in COVID-19. Data came from immunoSEQ multiplex PCR; TCRdb stores just in-frame clones and leaves some out. The data show about 220,000 clones, with 84% seen just once and around 6.5% held by the top ten. Input material: PBMCs or T cells enriched from blood (not recorded which). Receptor source: a woman aged 40 to 50 who had recovered from COVID-19.

The rearrangement uses TRBV5-6 and TRBJ2-1, with 11 bases matching TRBD2. CDR3 length equals 16 residues. V shed 4 bases, J shed 5 bases, and the junction held 8 bases outside the gene matches. CDR1 and CDR2 from the germline V gene are SGHDT and YYEEEE. The CDR3 sequence: CASSPETSGKHNEQFF. CDR3 DNA sequence: TGTGCCAGCAGCCCTGAGACTAGCGGGAAACACAATGAGCAGTTCTTC.

The chain carries TRBV27 and TRBJ1-1; TRBD1 might be the D (6 bases). V dropped 5 bases and J dropped 4 bases, with 17 bases sitting between them. There are 15 residues in the CDR3. The germline gives CDR1 MNHEY, CDR2 SMNVEV (reference sequence). Written as DNA, the CDR3 is TGTGCCAGCAGTCCCATTACAGGGCGACGCACTGAAGCTTTCTTT. Amino acid sequence: CASSPITGRRTEAFF.

This clone was detected a few times. The J gene is TRBJ1-1, the V gene TRBV24-1; D is ambiguous. Trimming took 5 bases from V and 10 from J, leaving 10 bases between them. This CDR3 is 11 amino acids long. Germline loops: CDR1 KGHDR, CDR2 SFDVKD. The CDR3, as DNA: TGTGCCACCAGTGGAGGAGAAGGAGCTTTCTTT. Protein sequence: CATSGGEGAFF.

This clone was seen only a few times. The chain recombines TRBV11-3 with TRBJ1-4; D is ambiguous. CDR3 length: 13 residues. Trimming pared 3 bases from V and 7 bases from J, leaving 9 bases between. Germline values: CDR1 SGHNT, CDR2 YENEEA. The CDR3 reads CASSFRLGEKLFF. As DNA, the CDR3 is TGTGCCAGCAGCTTCAGACTGGGTGAAAAACTGTTTTTT.

The chain carries TRBV10-3 and TRBJ1-5; 8 nucleotides line up with TRBD1. Germline V gives CDR1 ENHRY, CDR2 SYGVKD. The CDR3 covers 15 residues. Trimming at V came to 3 bases and at J to 4 bases, leaving 5 bases not matched to a gene. The chain's CDR3 is CAISDPGTGNQPQHF. CDR3 nucleotide sequence: TGTGCCATCAGTGACCCCGGGACAGGTAATCAGCCCCAGCATTTT.

The gene calls are TRBV2 and TRBJ1-1; 8 bases are a match to TRBD1. CDR1 is SNHLY and CDR2 is FYNNEI in the germline V gene. V lost 11 bases, J lost 1 base, and 9 bases stayed unmatched. This CDR3 has 14 amino acids. CDR3 in amino acids: CAAEPQGANTEAFF. Here the CDR3 DNA reads TGTGCCGCGGAGCCCCAGGGGGCGAACACTGAAGCTTTCTTT.

This clone has just one count. This chain links TRBV29-1 with TRBJ1-2, with TRBD1 matching over 7 bases. Germline V gene data show CDR1 as SQVTM and CDR2 as ANQGSEA. The CDR3 runs to 12 residues. J lost 3 bases, V lost 6 bases, and 4 bases had no gene match. CDR3 coding DNA: TGCAGCGTGCGACAGGGAGACTATGGCTACACCTTC. Its protein product is CSVRQGDYGYTF.

This sequence joins TRBV4-1 and TRBJ1-3; no definite D call. There are 18 residues in the CDR3. V was pared by 0 bases and J by 0 bases, with 15 bases between. Per the germline V gene, CDR1 is MGHRA and CDR2 is YSYEKL. CDR3 loop: CASSQDAGTWSSGNTIYF. The CDR3 DNA sequence: TGCGCCAGCAGCCAAGATGCGGGCACCTGGAGCTCTGGAAACACCATATATTTT.

This clone came up a few times. The chain couples TRBV2 to TRBJ2-2, with D maybe TRBD2 (6 bases). The CDR3 sequence is 17 residues long. Trimming left V 2 bases short and J 1 base short, with 14 bases between. The germline V gene has CDR1 SNHLY and CDR2 FYNNEI. The CDR3 spells CASSENLAGLNTGELFF. DNA for the CDR3: TGTGCCAGCAGTGAAAACTTGGCGGGGTTGAACACCGGGGAGCTGTTTTTT.

The chain joins TRBV27 to TRBJ1-2; D uncertain. V lost 0 bases and J lost 0, with 20 bases in between. The germline V gene has CDR1 MNHEY and CDR2 SMNVEV (reference sequence). This CDR3 spans 19 amino acids. CDR3 sequence: CASSLSMWRAGRANYGYTF. The CDR3 DNA is TGTGCCAGCAGTTTATCAATGTGGAGGGCAGGACGAGCTAACTATGGCTACACCTTC.

The rearrangement joins TRBV3-1 (or the pseudogene TRBV3-2) to TRBJ1-1; 12 nucleotides align to TRBD1. V lost 5 bases to trimming and J lost 0 bases; unmatched junction nucleotides: 10. This CDR3 region has 18 residues. Germline V CDR1 and CDR2: LGHDT, YNNKEL (reference sequence). The CDR3 DNA follows: TGTGCCAGCAGCGGGGGACAGGGGGCGAATCCCCTGAACACTGAAGCTTTCTTT. It codes for CASSGGQGANPLNTEAFF.

This rearrangement joins TRBV20-1 to TRBJ1-2, with D tentatively TRBD1 (5 bases). Germline CDR1 DFQATT, CDR2 SNEGSKA (reference sequence). V shed 6 bases and J shed 3 bases, with 8 bases lying between them. The CDR3 runs 11 residues. In nucleotides, the CDR3 is TGCAGTGCCCGGGGGGACTATGGCTACACCTTC. Residues: CSARGDYGYTF.

In nucleotides, the CDR3 is TGTGCCAGCAGTCGCTGGGGGGTCGGGGCCAACGTCCTGACTTTC. This codes for CASSRWGVGANVLTF. The rearrangement uses TRBV28 and TRBJ2-6; tentative D call: TRBD2 (6 bases). The V and J ends lost 5 bases and 4 bases respectively, with 12 bases between them. The CDR3 extends over 15 amino acids. Germline CDR1 is MDHEN and CDR2 is SYDVKM.

This chain connects TRBV27 to TRBJ2-3, with 8 bases fitting TRBD1. The CDR3 length is 14 residues. V lost 5 bases to trimming and J lost 5 bases; unmatched junction nucleotides: 6. In germline, CDR1 is MNHEY, CDR2 SMNVEV (reference sequence). CDR3 sequence (DNA): TGTGCCAGCAGTACGGACAGGGAGGTAGATACGCAGTATTTT. Protein sequence: CASSTDREVDTQYF.

The J gene is TRBJ1-1, the V gene TRBV7-2; D uncertain. The CDR3 has 13 residues. Germline CDR1 is SGHTA and CDR2 is FQGNSA. V lost 5 bases, J lost 0 bases, and 7 bases lay in between. In DNA, the CDR3 is TGTGCCAGCAGCGTCGTAATGAACACTGAAGCTTTCTTT. It translates to CASSVVMNTEAFF. Complete variable domain (other parts from reference TRBV7-2 and TRBJ1-1): GAGVSQSPSNKVTEKGKDVELRCDPISGHTALYWYRQSLGQGLEFLIYFQGNSAPDKSGLPSDRFSAERTGGSVSTLTIQRTQQEDSAVYLCASSVVMNTEAFFGQGTRLTVV.

The chain is built from TRBV6-2 or TRBV6-3 and TRBJ1-4; D is possibly TRBD1 (6 bases). The CDR3 has 15 amino acids. V dropped 2 bases and J dropped 8 bases, with 15 bases sitting between them. Germline V gene data show CDR1 as MNHEY and CDR2 as SVGEGT. The chain's CDR3 is CASSYPGHRREKLFF. The DNA for the CDR3 is TGTGCCAGCAGTTACCCGGGACATCGGAGGGAAAAACTGTTTTTT.

For this clone: Other DNA sequences in the sample encode the same CDR3. This chain connects TRBV5-1 to TRBJ2-7, with 10 positions matching TRBD2. The CDR3 loop spans 15 amino acids. Germline CDR1 reads SGHRS; CDR2 reads YFSETQ. Trimming cost V 0 bases and J 1 base; bases outside gene matches: 1. For the CDR3, the DNA is TGCGCCAGCAGCTTGGCTAGCGGGAGTTCCTACGAGCAGTACTTC. It codes for CASSLASGSSYEQYF. The whole variable domain, remainder taken from reference TRBV5-1 and TRBJ2-7, is KAGVTQTPRYLIKTRGQQVTLSCSPISGHRSVSWYQQTPGQGLQFLFEYFSETQRNKGNFPGRFSGRQFSNSRSEMNVSTLELGDSALYLCASSLASGSSYEQYFGPGTRLTVT.

The V gene is TRBV19, the J gene TRBJ1-2, with unresolved D. Germline CDR1 reads LNHDA; CDR2 reads SQIVND (reference sequence). The ends were cut back, 6 bases at V and 2 bases at J, with 7 bases in the middle. The CDR3 extends over 12 amino acids. The CDR3 nucleotides read TGTGCCAGTAGCTTGACAAACTATGGCTACACCTTC. This gives the protein CASSLTNYGYTF.

The chain employs TRBV19 and TRBJ2-7, with 11 bases lining up with TRBD2. This CDR3 has 14 residues. The V gene's germline CDR1 is LNHDA and CDR2 SQIVND (reference sequence). Germline trimming cut 5 bases from V and 4 bases from J; bases unmatched to any gene: 4. CDR3 DNA sequence: TGTGCCAGTAGTTATCGGACTAGCGGGTACGAGCAGTACTTC. Its translation is CASSYRTSGYEQYF.